Detailed here is one TCR beta chain. This sample was taken from a study of shared clonotypes between healthy human individuals. Study context: Three plates each covered CD4 naive and memory; CD8 naive two, CD8 memory one.

Researchers ran the assay at a deep level. Using immunoSEQ multiplex PCR, the repertoire was profiled, and TCRdb retains in-frame clones only, with some absent. The table has millions of clones, around 94% seen once. The length of the CDR3 is 15 residues. Trimming cost V 1 base and J 8 bases, with 17 bases left between them. Germline-derived CDR1 and CDR2 are SGHAT and FQNNGV. This chain connects TRBV11-2 to TRBJ1-2, with D maybe TRBD1 (5 bases). This sequence originates from a young man in good health. What was sequenced was naive CD4+ T cells sorted from blood. Specified subset: CD45RA+ positively selected. The DNA of the CDR3 is TGTGCCAGCAGCTTAGCTCCTAACCAGGGATTGGGCTACACCTTC. Translating gives CASSLAPNQGLGYTF.